The 27 T cell receptor beta chains below all came from one sample that was sequenced in a study of low-dose radiotherapy and immunotherapy resistance in tumors. As for time point: after trial treatment. Treatment defined: LDRT plus nivolumab, ipilimumab, low-dose cyclophosphamide and aspirin (RACIN trial). Both TCRalpha and TCRbeta chains were reverse transcribed with V-gene-specific primers. The TCRs were subjected to amplification over 20 PCR cycles employing a constant-region primer in conjunction with a V-primer adapter. TCRdb independently ran MiXCR on the reads; one entry per CDR3 protein. The data hold approximately 100,000 distinct CDR3 sequences, with about a fifth observed a single time. The sequenced sample was PBMCs, obtained after low-dose radiotherapy plus immunotherapy. The receptors were gathered from a male donor with prostate cancer.

This clonotype showed up many times. The chain is built from TRBV10-3 and TRBJ2-3; 7 nucleotides line up with TRBD2. The germline V gene has CDR1 ENHRY and CDR2 SYGVKD. The CDR3 is 13 amino acids. Losses at the gene ends were 8 bases for V and 5 bases for J; bases not matched to a gene: 7. CDR3 bases: TGTGCCATCTGGGGGGGGGACGGAGATACGCAGTATTTT. Its protein is CAIWGGDGDTQYF.

CDR3: CASSPGTGMDEQYF. The CDR3 DNA follows: TGCGCCAGCAGCCCCGGGACAGGGATGGACGAGCAGTACTTC. This rearrangement joins TRBV5-1 to TRBJ2-7; 9 positions match TRBD1. After removal of 4 bases from V and 5 bases from J, the junction contained 7 bases not matched to a gene. CDR1 and CDR2 from the germline V gene are SGHRS and YFSETQ. The CDR3 contains 14 residues.

Ten or more counts support this clonotype. In DNA, the CDR3 is TGTGCCAGCAGTTACCGGGACAGGGTCTACGAGCAGTACTTC. It specifies CASSYRDRVYEQYF. This sequence joins TRBV6-6 and TRBJ2-7; 9 bases match TRBD1. CDR3 length equals 14 residues. With V trimmed by 2 bases and J by 3 bases, 2 bases remained unmatched. In germline, CDR1 is MNHNY, CDR2 SVGAGI (reference sequence).

This clonotype was seen a few times. J is TRBJ1-1 and V is TRBV19; D ambiguous. This CDR3 contains 12 residues. Per the germline V gene, CDR1 is LNHDA and CDR2 is SQIVND (reference sequence). With 10 bases removed from V and 4 bases from J, the gap between germline ends came to 13 bases. As DNA, the CDR3 is TGTGCCATCGGAGTTTTAGGCACTGAAGCTTTCTTT. The encoded protein is CAIGVLGTEAFF.

This clonotype was counted at least ten times. This sequence joins TRBV7-6 and TRBJ2-7; possibly TRBD2 for D (6 bases). The CDR3 is 16 residues long. Trimming removed 4 bases at V and 5 bases at J, with 21 bases between. Germline CDR1 is SGHVS and CDR2 is FNYEAQ. Here the CDR3 reads CASSSLRGRSPHEQYF. CDR3 bases: TGTGCCAGCAGCTCCCTGCGGGGACGGAGCCCCCACGAGCAGTACTTC.

This clonotype was seen a few times. This sequence joins TRBV5-4 and TRBJ2-1; D may be TRBD2 (6 bases). Trimming pared 4 bases from V and 9 bases from J, leaving 14 bases between. CDR1 and CDR2 from the germline V gene are SGHNT and YYREEE (reference sequence). CDR3 length equals 13 residues. In DNA, the CDR3 is TGTGCCAGCAGCCCCCGGAGGGTAGGTGAGCAGTTCTTC. This gives the protein CASSPRRVGEQFF.

This rearrangement joins TRBV12-5 to TRBJ2-2; TRBD1 matches at 8 bases. Trimming removed 5 bases from V and 2 bases from J; junction bases left unmatched: 4. This CDR3 comprises 15 residues. Germline V gene data show CDR1 as LGHNT and CDR2 as FRNRAP. For the CDR3, the DNA is TGTGCTAGTGGTCCCGGGACAGGCAACACCGGGGAGCTGTTTTTT. Translating gives CASGPGTGNTGELFF.

Ten or more counts support this clonotype. CDR3 coding DNA: TGTGCCAGCAGCATGGACAGTAACTATGGCTACACCTTC. Protein: CASSMDSNYGYTF. The rearrangement links TRBV2 to TRBJ1-2; a weak D match, TRBD1 (6 bases). V was shortened by 6 bases and J by 1 base, with 9 bases between the two germline ends. The CDR3 runs 13 residues. Germline lookup yields CDR1 SNHLY and CDR2 FYNNEI.

This clonotype was seen many times. This chain links TRBV7-2 with TRBJ2-1; TRBD2 agrees at 10 bases. The CDR3 loop spans 15 amino acids. Looked up from germline, CDR1 is SGHTA and CDR2 is FQGNSA. V dropped 6 bases and J dropped 6; count of bases not matched to a gene: 8. The CDR3 loop is CASRPSGGAFNEQFF. CDR3 DNA: TGTGCCAGCAGACCCAGCGGGGGGGCCTTCAATGAGCAGTTCTTC. The variable domain in full, with the rest retrieved from reference TRBV7-2 and TRBJ2-1, is GAGVSQSPSNKVTEKGKDVELRCDPISGHTALYWYRQSLGQGLEFLIYFQGNSAPDKSGLPSDRFSAERTGGSVSTLTIQRTQQEDSAVYLCASRPSGGAFNEQFFGPGTRLTVL.

V and J are TRBV19 and TRBJ2-3; tentatively, D is TRBD2 (6 bases). V gave up 5 bases and J gave up 0 bases, with 12 bases separating them. The CDR3 runs to 15 residues. CDR1 is LNHDA, CDR2 SQIVND, per germline (reference sequence). This chain's CDR3 is CASSPGTPSTDTQYF. The CDR3 DNA is TGTGCCAGTAGTCCCGGGACTCCTAGCACAGATACGCAGTATTTT.

For this clonotype: A read error is the likely source, as a far larger clone sits one nucleotide away. The chain employs TRBV13 and TRBJ1-2, with 8 bases that match TRBD1. This CDR3 spans 13 amino acids. Germline assignment: CDR1 PRHDT and CDR2 FYEKMQ (reference sequence). J gave up 3 bases and V 7 bases, and 4 bases lay outside the gene matches. The CDR3: CASNPGQDYGYTF. The CDR3 DNA sequence: TGTGCCAGCAACCCGGGACAGGACTATGGCTACACCTTC.

V is TRBV6-1 and J is TRBJ2-5; TRBD1 or TRBD2 may be the D gene (6 bases each). V was cut by 5 bases and J by 1 base, with 11 bases left in between. This CDR3 spans 14 amino acids. CDR1 and CDR2 from the germline V gene are MNHNS and SASEGT. The CDR3 nucleotides are TGTGCCAGCAGTTTCAGGGGAGGCCAAGAGACCCAGTACTTC. Translated, it gives CASSFRGGQETQYF.

Many counts were recorded for this clonotype. The CDR3 region is CASAPGTGGSDQPQHF. The CDR3 DNA sequence: TGTGCCAGCGCCCCCGGGACAGGGGGCTCTGATCAGCCCCAGCATTTT. The rearrangement links TRBV6-5 to TRBJ1-5, with 12 bases identical to TRBD1. The V and J ends lost 8 bases and 5 bases, in that order; junction bases with no gene match: 10. This CDR3 comprises 16 residues. CDR1 MNHEY and CDR2 SVGAGI come from the germline V gene.

There are a few counts of this clonotype. This chain joins TRBV27 and TRBJ2-7, with D possibly TRBD2 on 5 matching bases. CDR1 MNHEY and CDR2 SMNVEV come from the germline V gene (reference sequence). V lost 7 bases and J 2 bases, leaving 12 bases between the germline ends. This CDR3 is 13 amino acids long. CDR3 nucleotides: TGTGCCAGCACATCGACTACTCCCTACGAGCAGTACTTC. Protein product: CASTSTTPYEQYF.

The genes are TRBV28 and TRBJ2-7; 8 positions agree with TRBD2. This CDR3 has 15 residues. J was trimmed by 4 bases and V by 6 bases; bases with no gene match: 11. The V gene's germline CDR1 is MDHEN and CDR2 SYDVKM. In DNA form, the CDR3 reads TGTGCCAGCAGCCCAACTAGCGGTCCCTTTTACGAGCAGTACTTC. The encoded protein is CASSPTSGPFYEQYF.

This clonotype was detected a few times. The chain links TRBV3-1 to TRBJ2-1, with 8 positions matching TRBD2. Germline lookup yields CDR1 LGHDT and CDR2 YNNKEL (reference sequence). V lost 4 bases, J lost 10 bases, and 12 bases stayed unmatched. The CDR3 has 15 amino acids. CDR3 in DNA: TGTGCCAGCAGCCGCCGGGGGGGCCAAACCCCGGAGCAGTTCTTC. It yields the protein CASSRRGGQTPEQFF.

The chain couples TRBV2 to TRBJ2-5; D unresolved. With 7 bases removed from V and 3 bases from J, the gap between germline ends came to 15 bases. The CDR3 covers 14 residues. Germline CDR1 is SNHLY and CDR2 is FYNNEI. The CDR3 is CASNPDPTKETQYF. The CDR3 bases are TGTGCCAGCAACCCGGACCCGACGAAAGAGACCCAGTACTTC. Full variable domain (missing parts from reference TRBV2 and TRBJ2-5): EPEVTQTPSHQVTQMGQEVILRCVPISNHLYFYWYRQILGQKVEFLVSFYNNEISEKSEIFDDQFSVERPDGSNFTLKIRSTKLEDSAMYFCASNPDPTKETQYFGPGTRLLVL.

This clonotype was observed at least ten times. The genes are TRBV11-2 and TRBJ1-1; D ambiguous. The CDR3 contains 14 residues. From germline, CDR1 is SGHAT and CDR2 FQNNGV. Trimming cost V 0 bases and J 1 base, with 6 bases left between them. The CDR3 reads CASSLDLANTEAFF. The CDR3 bases are TGTGCCAGCAGCTTAGATTTAGCGAACACTGAAGCTTTCTTT.

This clonotype was seen ten or more times. V is TRBV3-1 and J is TRBJ1-6; TRBD1 aligns across 9 bases. The CDR3 runs 13 residues. Unmatched junction bases numbered 7, after V lost 6 bases and J lost 13 bases. CDR1 and CDR2 from the germline V gene are LGHDT and YNNKEL (reference sequence). CDR3 nucleotide sequence: TGTGCCAGCAGTCCCGGACAGGGGTTGCCCCTCCACTTT. Its protein product is CASSPGQGLPLHF.

In its sample, this clonotype was seen many times. The chain is built from TRBV15 and TRBJ1-5, with a weak D call TRBD1 (6 bases). The CDR3 totals 15 residues. The germline V and J ends were trimmed by 0 bases and 11 bases, with 17 bases remaining between them. From germline, CDR1 is LNHNV and CDR2 YYDKDF (reference sequence). In DNA form, the CDR3 reads TGTGCCACCAGCAGAGATCTAGATGGGGGCATGACCCAGCATTTT. Its translation is CATSRDLDGGMTQHF. The full variable domain, with the rest looked up from reference TRBV15 and TRBJ1-5, is DAMVIQNPRYQVTQFGKPVTLSCSQTLNHNVMYWYQQKSSQAPKLLFHYYDKDFNNEADTPDNFQSRRPNTSFCFLDIRSPGLGDTAMYLCATSRDLDGGMTQHFGDGTRLSIL.

This clonotype was seen repeatedly, ten times or more. V gene TRBV20-1 combines with J gene TRBJ2-6, with 7 positions matching TRBD1. The ends lost 4 bases at V and 3 bases at J; junction bases unmatched: 3. The CDR3 has 14 residues. Looked up from germline, CDR1 is DFQATT and CDR2 is SNEGSKA (reference sequence). This CDR3 reads CSAMTGSGANVLTF. CDR3 nucleotide sequence: TGCAGTGCTATGACAGGGAGTGGGGCCAACGTCCTGACTTTC.

Ten or more counts support this clonotype. The chain has TRBV2 and TRBJ2-7, with no clear D. The CDR3 consists of 14 residues. Between the trimmed V and J ends, which lost 1 base and 3 bases, there was a span of 10 bases. Germline CDR1 is SNHLY and CDR2 is FYNNEI. The CDR3 DNA follows: TGTGCCAGCAGTGAAGGTTCGCTACGCTACGAGCAGTACTTC. This translates into CASSEGSLRYEQYF.

The CDR3 DNA is TGCGCCAGCAGCAGCGCCCCAGCCTACGAGCAGTACTTC. It yields the protein CASSSAPAYEQYF. The chain couples TRBV5-1 to TRBJ2-7; D gene uncertain. CDR1 SGHRS and CDR2 YFSETQ come from the germline V gene. The CDR3 spans 13 residues. Trimming removed 4 bases from V and 2 bases from J, with 10 bases in between.

This clonotype was detected many times. The chain recombines TRBV2 with TRBJ1-1; D perhaps matches TRBD1 (6 bases). The CDR3 consists of 11 residues. Germline CDR1 and CDR2: SNHLY and FYNNEI. The V end was cut by 6 bases, the J end by 10 bases, with 12 bases between. The CDR3 nucleotides are TGTGCCAGCAGCAACAGGGCGATAGCTTTCTTT. Translation: CASSNRAIAFF.

V usage is TRBV10-3 and J usage is TRBJ1-1; D might be TRBD1 (6 bases). Trimming pared 3 bases from V and 5 bases from J, leaving 13 bases between. The CDR3 is 14 residues long. Per germline, CDR1 ENHRY and CDR2 SYGVKD. The CDR3 spells CAISDRQETTEAFF. For the CDR3, the DNA is TGTGCCATCAGTGATCGACAGGAGACTACTGAAGCTTTCTTT.

Many counts were recorded for this clonotype. V usage is TRBV2 and J usage is TRBJ2-1; 9 nucleotides match TRBD2. With V trimmed by 4 bases and J by 8 bases, 6 bases remained unmatched. Germline CDR1 SNHLY, CDR2 FYNNEI. The CDR3 is 14 residues long. The CDR3 sequence: CASSASGVTDEQFF. As DNA, the CDR3 is TGTGCCAGCAGTGCTAGCGGGGTCACGGATGAGCAGTTCTTC.

The chain couples TRBV30 to TRBJ1-5; 7 nucleotides agree with TRBD1. With V trimmed by 5 bases and J by 1 base, 11 bases remained unmatched. The CDR3 has 16 amino acids. Germline V lookup: CDR1 GTSNPN, CDR2 SVGIG (reference sequence). CDR3 amino acids: CAWPRDSKLSNQPQHF. The DNA of the CDR3 is TGTGCCTGGCCCCGGGACAGTAAATTAAGCAATCAGCCCCAGCATTTT.